These T cell receptor beta chains were read from a single sample in a study of cytomegalovirus exposure and HLA in healthy donors. Assay used: immunoSEQ multiplex PCR; TCRdb lists only in-frame clones, some missing. The sample yields 100,000 to 150,000 clones, just under 80% seen once. The sequencing sample was made of PBMCs. The receptors here all came from a woman between 35 and 50 years old in good health and CMV-seronegative. CDR3s include the opening cysteine and the closing phenylalanine or tryptophan. Fields, in order: CDR3 protein, J gene, clone size, D gene, V gene. A D gene is named only where the DNA matches it firmly. Rows give clone size only sometimes, using once, few, many, or a class for an expanded clone.

CASETPGGVNYGYTF,TRBJ1-2,.,.,TRBV28
CASSSASPTGQNYGYTF,TRBJ1-2,once,.,TRBV27
CASSIRTGVGSGELFF,TRBJ2-2,.,TRBD1,TRBV19
CASVEGPTDTQYF,TRBJ2-3,.,.,TRBV12-5
CASSFTGGMNGYTF,TRBJ1-2,.,TRBD1,TRBV27
CARSFTANIQYF,TRBJ2-4,.,.,TRBV5-3
CASSLVQGSPTGQPQHF,TRBJ1-5,.,.,TRBV7-3
CASSDRGNQPQHF,TRBJ1-5,.,.,TRBV2
CASSLGGPGAPSTDTQYF,TRBJ2-3,.,.,TRBV5-4
CASSHETGAYEQYF,TRBJ2-7,.,TRBD1,TRBV4-1
CASRKTGLNEQYF,TRBJ2-7,few,.,TRBV5-6
CASSFLTSGTNLYEQYF,TRBJ2-7,.,.,TRBV28
CASRTRTGAQTQYF,TRBJ2-5,.,TRBD1,TRBV6-6
CASSPGTSGNTDTQYF,TRBJ2-3,.,TRBD2,TRBV7-3
CAINPDQGTEAFF,TRBJ1-1,.,.,TRBV10-3
CASSRDRDGQPQHF,TRBJ1-5,.,TRBD1,TRBV18
CASSLGTVGEQFF,TRBJ2-1,few,.,TRBV11-2
CASSWEGNQPQHF,TRBJ1-5,.,.,TRBV6-1
CASSQGGRGRSGANVLTF,TRBJ2-6,.,TRBD1,TRBV4-1
CASSVEASGGPEQETQYF,TRBJ2-5,.,TRBD2,TRBV9
CASREPRRGTGNTIYF,TRBJ1-3,once,.,TRBV6-1
CAISAKETQYF,TRBJ2-5,.,.,TRBV10-3
CASSLTGMNTEAFF,TRBJ1-1,.,.,TRBV5-4
CASSLQAGGTDTQYF,TRBJ2-3,.,TRBD2,TRBV9
CASSLFSGTGLNTEAFF,TRBJ1-1,.,TRBD1,TRBV4-2
CASSLSGQAGGRQPQHF,TRBJ1-5,.,TRBD1,TRBV7-8
CASSLGSTTDTQYF,TRBJ2-3,few,.,TRBV11-2
CASSPGTSGGRQFF,TRBJ2-1,.,TRBD2,TRBV7-3
CASSLDAGQGTYGYTF,TRBJ1-2,.,TRBD1,TRBV5-1
CASSQERGRVPDTQYF,TRBJ2-3,.,TRBD2,TRBV4-2
CASSARDLPYNEQFF,TRBJ2-1,.,.,TRBV5-1
CASRKGQGQETQYF,TRBJ2-5,.,TRBD1,TRBV19
CASSAGGSTEAFF,TRBJ1-1,.,.,TRBV9
CATSRGRTSGYSGANVLTF,TRBJ2-6,once,TRBD2,TRBV15